Sequencing of this T cell receptor beta chain was carried out in a study of T cell clusters in autoimmune cytopenias. In terms of frequency, this clonotype is medium-sized (0.01 to 0.1%). Its antigen is currently unknown. There are 12 residues in the CDR3. Multiplex touch-down PCR amplified TRB using TRB-A and TRB-B pools in one tube. For each CDR3 protein, TCRdb gives one entry from its re-call of the multiplex PCR reads, without DNA. There are several thousand distinct CDR3 sequences in the sample, with approximately 55% held by the top ten. TRB amplification used approximately 250 ng of peripheral blood genomic DNA. General study findings and limits: Primary autoimmune cytopenia patients seemingly lacked the physiological T cell clusters found in healthy donors.

The sample also formed part of further work on T cell repertoires in aging, cancer and after chemotherapy.

The V call is TRBV12-3 or TRBV12-4, the J call TRBJ1-5. This clonotype was sampled from a human donor with chronic lymphocytic leukemia. The donor label of this sample is uncertain. The specimen sequenced was peripheral blood. CDR3 residues: CATAESNQPQHF.